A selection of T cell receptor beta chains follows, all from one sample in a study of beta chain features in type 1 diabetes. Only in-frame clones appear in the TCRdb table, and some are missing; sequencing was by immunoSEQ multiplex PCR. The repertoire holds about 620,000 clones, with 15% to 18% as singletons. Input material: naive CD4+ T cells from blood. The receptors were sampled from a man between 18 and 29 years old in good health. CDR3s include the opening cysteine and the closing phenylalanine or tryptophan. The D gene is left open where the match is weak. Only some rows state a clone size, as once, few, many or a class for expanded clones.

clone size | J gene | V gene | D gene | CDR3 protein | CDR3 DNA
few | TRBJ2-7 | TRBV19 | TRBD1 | CASTPPRGQGTYEQYF | TGTGCCAGTACTCCCCCGAGGGGACAGGGGACCTACGAGCAGTACTTC
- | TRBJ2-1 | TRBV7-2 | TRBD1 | CASSKDRGSYNEQFF | TGTGCCAGCAGTAAGGACAGGGGGTCCTACAATGAGCAGTTCTTC
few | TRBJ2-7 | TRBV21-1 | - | CASRQQAYEQYF | TGTGCCAGCAGGCAACAGGCCTACGAGCAGTACTTC
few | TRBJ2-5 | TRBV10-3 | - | CAISEDRAPGETQYF | TGTGCCATCAGTGAAGACCGGGCCCCAGGGGAGACCCAGTACTTC
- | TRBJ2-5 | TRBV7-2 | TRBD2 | CASSGPSGRAGQETQYF | TGTGCCAGCAGCGGGCCTAGCGGGAGGGCAGGTCAAGAGACCCAGTACTTC
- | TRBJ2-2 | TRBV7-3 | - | CASSTGTITGELFF | TGTGCCAGCAGCACCGGGACCATAACCGGGGAGCTGTTTTTT
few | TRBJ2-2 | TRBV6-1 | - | CASSARVGTTNTGELFF | TGTGCCAGCAGTGCCCGTGTGGGGACAACGAACACCGGGGAGCTGTTTTTT
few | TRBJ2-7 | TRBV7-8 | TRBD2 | CASSTGLAGMREQYF | TGTGCCAGCAGCACCGGACTAGCGGGGATGAGGGAGCAGTACTTC
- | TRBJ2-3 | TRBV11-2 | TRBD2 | CASSAQGLAGTDTQYF | TGTGCCAGCAGCGCCCAGGGACTAGCGGGCACAGATACGCAGTATTTT
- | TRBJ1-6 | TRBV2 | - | CASRQTGYRSYNSPLHF | TGTGCCAGCAGACAAACAGGCTACCGCTCCTATAATTCACCCCTCCACTTT
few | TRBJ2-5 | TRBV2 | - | CASRGSEGETQYF | TGTGCCAGCAGGGGGTCGGAGGGAGAGACCCAGTACTTC
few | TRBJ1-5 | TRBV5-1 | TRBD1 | CASSLTTGNVNQPQHF | TGCGCCAGCAGCTTGACGACAGGGAACGTCAATCAGCCCCAGCATTTT
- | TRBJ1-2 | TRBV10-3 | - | CAISVTRTNYGYTF | TGTGCCATCTCCGTGACACGGACTAACTATGGCTACACCTTC
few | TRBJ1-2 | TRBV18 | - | CASSSGQRNGYTF | TGTGCCAGCTCCTCCGGACAGCGGAACGGCTACACCTTC
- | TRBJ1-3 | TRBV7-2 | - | CASSPRTGKTGNTIYF | TGTGCCAGCAGCCCCCGAACAGGGAAAACTGGAAACACCATATATTTT
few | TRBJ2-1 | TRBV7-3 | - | CASSLNSGSEYNEQFF | TGTGCCAGCAGCTTAAATTCCGGGAGTGAATACAATGAGCAGTTCTTC
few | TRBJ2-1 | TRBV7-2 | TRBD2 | CASSPYTSGGSIF | TGTGCCAGCAGCCCATATACTAGCGGGGGGAGTATCTTC
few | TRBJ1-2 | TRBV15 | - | CATSRDLSASGYTF | TGTGCCACCAGCAGAGATCTATCCGCCTCCGGCTACACCTTC
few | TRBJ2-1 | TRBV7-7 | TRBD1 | CASSYLRDRGAEQFF | TGTGCTAGCAGCTACCTCCGGGACAGGGGGGCTGAGCAGTTCTTC
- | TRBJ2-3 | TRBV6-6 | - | CASRGIQFRDTQYF | TGTGCCAGCAGGGGAATACAATTTCGGGATACGCAGTATTTT
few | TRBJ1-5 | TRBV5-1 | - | CASSLGQPGQPQHF | TGCGCCAGCAGCTTGGGACAGCCGGGTCAGCCCCAGCATTTT
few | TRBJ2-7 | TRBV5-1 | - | CASSNDRYSYEQYF | TGCGCCAGCAGCAACGACAGGTACTCCTACGAGCAGTACTTC
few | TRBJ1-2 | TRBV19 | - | CAGRIGYGYTF | TGTGCCGGCAGGATCGGCTATGGCTACACCTTC
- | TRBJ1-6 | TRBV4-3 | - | CASSLRKPATSPLHF | TGCGCCAGCAGCCTCCGGAAACCCGCTACTTCACCCCTCCACTTT
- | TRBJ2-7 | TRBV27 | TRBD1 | CASSRTGNYEQYF | TGTGCCAGCAGTAGGACAGGAAACTACGAGCAGTACTTC
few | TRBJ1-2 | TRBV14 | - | CASSQGQGINYGYTF | TGTGCCAGCAGCCAAGGGCAGGGGATTAACTATGGCTACACCTTC
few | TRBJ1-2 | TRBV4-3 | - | CASSQEASTSFYGYTF | TGCGCCAGCAGCCAAGAAGCTAGTACAAGCTTCTATGGCTACACCTTC
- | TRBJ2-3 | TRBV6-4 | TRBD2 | CASSDSRLAGTDTQYF | TGTGCCAGCAGTGACTCAAGACTAGCGGGCACAGATACGCAGTATTTT
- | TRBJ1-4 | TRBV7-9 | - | CASTYWGEKLFF | TGTGCCAGCACCTATTGGGGGGAAAAACTGTTTTTT
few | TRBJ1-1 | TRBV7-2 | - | CASTKNGPWGTEAFF | TGTGCCAGCACCAAGAACGGGCCATGGGGCACTGAAGCTTTCTTT
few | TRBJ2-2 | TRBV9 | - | CASSVGTDTGELFF | TGTGCCAGCAGCGTAGGGACTGATACCGGGGAGCTGTTTTTT
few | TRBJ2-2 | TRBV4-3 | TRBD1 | CASSPSGQANTGELFF | TGCGCCAGCAGCCCGTCCGGACAGGCGAACACCGGGGAGCTGTTTTTT
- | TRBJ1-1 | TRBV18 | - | CASSPTGNWTFF | TGTGCCAGCTCACCAACAGGGAATTGGACTTTCTTT
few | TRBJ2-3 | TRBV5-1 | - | CASSLEADTQYF | TGCGCCAGCAGCTTGGAGGCAGATACGCAGTATTTT
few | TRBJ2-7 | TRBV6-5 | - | CASSRVSGGYEQYF | TGTGCCAGCAGTCGCGTGTCAGGTGGATACGAGCAGTACTTC
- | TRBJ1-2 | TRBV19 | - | CASKGRPFEVYGYTF | TGTGCCAGTAAGGGACGGCCGTTCGAGGTATATGGCTACACCTTC
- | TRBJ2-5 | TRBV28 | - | CASSTVQGLLQTQYF | TGTGCCAGCAGTACCGTACAGGGCCTGCTACAGACCCAGTACTTC
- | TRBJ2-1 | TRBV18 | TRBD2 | CASSPTSGYSYNEQFF | TGTGCCAGCTCCCCAACTAGCGGCTACTCCTACAATGAGCAGTTCTTC
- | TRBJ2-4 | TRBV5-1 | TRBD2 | CASSLAALAGREYIQYF | TGCGCCAGCAGCTTGGCCGCACTAGCGGGTCGGGAGTACATTCAGTACTTC
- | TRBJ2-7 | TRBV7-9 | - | CASSLAESFYEQYF | TGTGCCAGCAGCTTAGCCGAATCCTTCTACGAGCAGTACTTC
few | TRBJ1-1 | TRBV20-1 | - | CRGTMNTEAFF | TGCCGGGGGACCATGAACACTGAAGCTTTCTTT
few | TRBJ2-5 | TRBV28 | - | CASTSIPQQETQYF | TGTGCCAGCACATCCATTCCTCAACAAGAGACCCAGTACTTC
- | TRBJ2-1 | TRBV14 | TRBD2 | CASSLPGLAGEGEQFF | TGTGCCAGCAGCCTACCCGGACTAGCGGGAGAGGGGGAGCAGTTCTTC
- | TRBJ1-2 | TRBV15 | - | CATSDRTGLAPFNYGYTF | TGTGCCACCAGCGACCGAACAGGACTCGCCCCCTTTAACTATGGCTACACCTTC
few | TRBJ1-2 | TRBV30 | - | CAWSSGGNHGYTF | TGTGCCTGGAGTTCGGGAGGGAACCATGGCTACACCTTC
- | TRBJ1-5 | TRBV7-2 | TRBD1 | CASSPELGGGNQPQHF | TGTGCCAGCAGCCCAGAGTTAGGGGGCGGCAATCAGCCCCAGCATTTT
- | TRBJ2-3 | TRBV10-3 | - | CAISDWDGLTDTQYF | TGTGCCATCAGTGACTGGGACGGACTCACAGATACGCAGTATTTT
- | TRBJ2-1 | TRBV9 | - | CASSGRRSSSYNEQFF | TGTGCCAGCAGCGGTAGGCGTTCTAGCTCCTACAATGAGCAGTTCTTC
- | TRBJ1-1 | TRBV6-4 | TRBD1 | CASRKTGAGNTEAFF | TGTGCCAGCAGAAAGACAGGGGCAGGGAACACTGAAGCTTTCTTT
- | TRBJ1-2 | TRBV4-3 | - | CASSQDSRVRDGYTF | TGCGCCAGCAGCCAAGATTCGAGGGTGAGGGATGGCTACACCTTC
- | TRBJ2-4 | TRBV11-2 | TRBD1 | CASSADRGRRAKNIQYF | TGTGCCAGCAGCGCAGACAGGGGGCGGCGAGCCAAAAACATTCAGTACTTC
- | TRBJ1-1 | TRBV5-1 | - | CASRKVGGTEAFF | TGCGCCAGCAGAAAAGTCGGGGGCACTGAAGCTTTCTTT
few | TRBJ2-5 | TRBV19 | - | CASRQGGALVNSQYF | TGTGCCAGTCGCCAGGGGGGAGCCCTCGTCAATTCCCAGTACTTC